This T cell receptor (beta chain) appears in the sequencing data of a study of PD-L1 blockade in urothelial cancer. Study information: Among blood samples, the median T cell count was some 150,000.

The protocol was immunoSEQ multiplex PCR, while the TCRdb copy is restricted to in-frame clones and leaves out a portion. Altogether tens of thousands of clones are present, around 84% being singletons, with the ten largest covering 2% to 2.5%. The CDR3 sequence is 13 residues long. The ends lost 7 bases at V and 4 bases at J; junction bases unmatched: 4. The germline V gene encodes CDR1 SGHRS and CDR2 YFSETQ. The sample's time point: pretreatment peripheral blood. The chain uses TRBV5-1 and TRBJ2-3; 9 bases fit TRBD2. Specimen: PBMCs, collected around atezolizumab (anti-PD-L1) treatment. The sequence came from a man aged 55 to 70 with urothelial cancer. Written as DNA, the CDR3 is TGCGCCAGCGCGGGGGGGGGCGCAGATACGCAGTATTTT. It yields the protein CASAGGGADTQYF.